The rows below give T cell receptor beta chains drawn from one sample of a study of cytomegalovirus exposure and HLA in healthy donors. Profiling relied on immunoSEQ multiplex PCR, and the TCRdb table lists in-frame clones only, not all of them. The data hold roughly 56,000 clones, with around nine tenths observed a single time. The sample comprised PBMCs. These receptors were collected from a man in his late teens or twenties in good health and CMV-seronegative. CDR3s include the opening cysteine and the closing phenylalanine or tryptophan. The D gene is left open where the match is weak. Part of the rows lack a size; the others show once, few, many or a class for expanded clones.

v_gene,d_gene,j_gene,abundance,CDR3aa,CDR3nt
TRBV28,NA,TRBJ1-2,NA,CASHGGVGYTF,TGTGCCAGCCACGGGGGGGTTGGCTACACCTTC
TRBV15,TRBD1,TRBJ1-3,NA,CATSREQGGNTIYF,TGTGCCACCAGCAGAGAACAGGGGGGAAACACCATATATTTT
TRBV7-2,TRBD2,TRBJ2-3,NA,CASSLLTSGSTDTQYF,TGTGCCAGCAGCTTGCTGACTAGCGGGTCTACAGATACGCAGTATTTT
TRBV13,NA,TRBJ2-7,NA,CASSLGARLNEQYF,TGTGCCAGCAGCTTAGGGGCTAGGTTGAACGAGCAGTACTTC
TRBV7-8,TRBD2,TRBJ2-3,few,CASSEGTSGSSDTQYF,TGTGCCAGCAGCGAGGGGACTAGCGGGAGTTCAGATACGCAGTATTTT
TRBV7-2,TRBD2,TRBJ2-7,NA,CASSSPMVGLAFEQYF,TGTGCCAGCAGCTCCCCCATGGTGGGACTAGCATTCGAGCAGTACTTC
TRBV28,NA,TRBJ2-3,NA,CASSNALASDTQYF,TGTGCCAGCAGTAACGCGCTAGCCAGTGATACGCAGTATTTT
TRBV5-6,TRBD2,TRBJ2-1,NA,CASSLVREGEDEQFF,TGTGCCAGCAGCTTGGTACGGGAGGGGGAAGATGAGCAGTTCTTC
TRBV11-3,TRBD1,TRBJ1-1,once,CASSLTGGNTEAFF,TGTGCCAGCAGCCTGACAGGGGGGAACACTGAAGCTTTCTTT
TRBV13,TRBD2,TRBJ2-1,NA,CASSRGSQSYNEQFF,TGTGCCAGCAGCCGCGGGAGTCAGTCCTACAATGAGCAGTTCTTC
TRBV19,NA,TRBJ1-1,once,CASGRPEAFF,TGTGCCAGTGGGAGACCTGAAGCTTTCTTT
TRBV21-1,NA,TRBJ2-5,NA,CASSRAQGKETQYF,TGTGCCAGCAGCAGAGCACAGGGGAAAGAGACCCAGTACTTC
TRBV28,TRBD1,TRBJ2-7,NA,CASSPPGTGTYEQYF,TGTGCCAGCAGTCCTCCCGGGACAGGAACCTACGAGCAGTACTTC
TRBV14,NA,TRBJ1-2,NA,CASSRNPGRRDYGYTF,TGTGCCAGCAGCCGCAACCCCGGTCGGAGGGACTATGGCTACACCTTC
TRBV7-9,NA,TRBJ1-1,NA,CASSDRKGGNTEAFF,TGTGCCAGCAGCGATCGAAAAGGGGGGAACACTGAAGCTTTCTTT
TRBV29-1,NA,TRBJ2-7,few,CSVGGFYEQYF,TGCAGCGTTGGAGGGTTCTACGAGCAGTACTTC
TRBV7-2,NA,TRBJ2-7,NA,CASTLRREVNEQYF,TGTGCCAGCACCCTTAGAAGGGAGGTGAACGAGCAGTACTTC
TRBV7-3,TRBD1,TRBJ2-1,NA,CASSGQGEKQFF,TGTGCCAGCAGCGGGCAGGGGGAGAAGCAGTTCTTC
TRBV29-1,TRBD1,TRBJ2-7,NA,CSVETPGQGIYEQYF,TGCAGCGTAGAAACGCCGGGACAGGGGATCTACGAGCAGTACTTC
TRBV27,NA,TRBJ1-2,NA,CASSFGVNYGYTF,TGTGCCAGCAGTTTCGGAGTTAACTATGGCTACACCTTC
TRBV7-2,TRBD2,TRBJ2-1,NA,CASSLLAGTGVGEQFF,TGTGCCAGCAGCCTATTAGCGGGGACCGGGGTCGGGGAGCAGTTCTTC
TRBV19,NA,TRBJ1-4,NA,CASSITRANEKLFF,TGTGCCAGTAGTATTACGAGAGCTAATGAAAAACTGTTTTTT
TRBV6-5,TRBD1,TRBJ2-1,NA,CASSYSIGQEYNEQFF,TGTGCCAGCAGTTACTCGATCGGACAGGAGTACAATGAGCAGTTCTTC
TRBV15,NA,TRBJ1-4,NA,CATSRDAGATNEKLFF,TGTGCCACCAGCAGAGATGCGGGGGCAACTAATGAAAAACTGTTTTTT
TRBV9,TRBD1,TRBJ2-7,NA,CASSVRGGTGEYEQYF,TGTGCCAGCAGCGTACGCGGTGGGACAGGAGAGTACGAGCAGTACTTC
TRBV11-3,TRBD1,TRBJ2-3,NA,CASSRGQGHSTDTQYF,TGTGCCAGCTCCCGTGGACAGGGGCATAGCACAGATACGCAGTATTTT
TRBV13,NA,TRBJ2-1,NA,CASSLGDSLEQFF,TGTGCCAGCAGCCTGGGGGACTCCCTAGAGCAGTTCTTC
TRBV4-1,TRBD2,TRBJ2-1,NA,CASSLTSGTYNEQFF,TGCGCCAGCAGCTTGACTAGCGGGACCTACAATGAGCAGTTCTTC